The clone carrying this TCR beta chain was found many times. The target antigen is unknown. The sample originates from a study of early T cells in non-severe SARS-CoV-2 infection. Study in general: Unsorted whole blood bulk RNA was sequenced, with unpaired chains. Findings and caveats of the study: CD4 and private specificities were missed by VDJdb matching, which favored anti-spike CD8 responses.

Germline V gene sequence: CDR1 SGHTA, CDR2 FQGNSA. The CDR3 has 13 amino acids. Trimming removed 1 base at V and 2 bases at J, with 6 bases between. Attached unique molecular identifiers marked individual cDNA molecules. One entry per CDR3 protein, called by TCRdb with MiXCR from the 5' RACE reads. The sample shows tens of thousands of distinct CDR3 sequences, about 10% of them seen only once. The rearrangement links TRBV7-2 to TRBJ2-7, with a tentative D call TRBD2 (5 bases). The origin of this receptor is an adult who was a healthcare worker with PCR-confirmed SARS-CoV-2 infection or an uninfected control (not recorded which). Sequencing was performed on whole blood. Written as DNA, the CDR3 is TGTGCCAGCAGCTTAGAACTAGCCTACGAGCAGTACTTC. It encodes CASSLELAYEQYF.